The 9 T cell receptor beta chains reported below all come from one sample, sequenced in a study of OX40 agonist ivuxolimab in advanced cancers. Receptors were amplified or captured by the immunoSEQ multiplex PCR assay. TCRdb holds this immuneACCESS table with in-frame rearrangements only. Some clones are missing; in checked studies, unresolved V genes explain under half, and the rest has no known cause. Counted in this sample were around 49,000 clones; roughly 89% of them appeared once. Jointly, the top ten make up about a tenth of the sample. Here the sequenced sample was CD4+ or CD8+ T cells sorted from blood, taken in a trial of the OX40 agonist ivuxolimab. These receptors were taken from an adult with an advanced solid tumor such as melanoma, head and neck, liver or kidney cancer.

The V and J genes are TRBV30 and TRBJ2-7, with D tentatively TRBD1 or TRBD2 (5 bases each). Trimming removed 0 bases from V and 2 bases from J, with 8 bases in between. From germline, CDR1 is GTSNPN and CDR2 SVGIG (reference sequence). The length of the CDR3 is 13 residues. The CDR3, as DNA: TGTGCCTGGAGTGTCGGGGCGCCCTACGAGCAGTACTTC. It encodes CAWSVGAPYEQYF.

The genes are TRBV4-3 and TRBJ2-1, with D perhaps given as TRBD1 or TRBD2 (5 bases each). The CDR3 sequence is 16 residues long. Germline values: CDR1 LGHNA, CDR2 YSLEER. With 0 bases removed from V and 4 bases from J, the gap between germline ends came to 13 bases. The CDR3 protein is CASSQDGAGSYNEQFF. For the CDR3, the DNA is TGCGCCAGCAGCCAAGATGGGGCGGGCTCGTACAATGAGCAGTTCTTC.

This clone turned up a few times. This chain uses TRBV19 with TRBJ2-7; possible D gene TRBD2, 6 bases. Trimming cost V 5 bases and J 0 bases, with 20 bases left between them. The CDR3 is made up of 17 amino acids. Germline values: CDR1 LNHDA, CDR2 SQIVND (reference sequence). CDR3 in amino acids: CASSARRGVTSSYEQYF. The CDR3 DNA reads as TGTGCCAGTAGTGCCCGCCGAGGTGTGACTAGCTCCTACGAGCAGTACTTC. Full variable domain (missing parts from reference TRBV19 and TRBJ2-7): DGGITQSPKYLFRKEGQNVTLSCEQNLNHDAMYWYRQDPGQGLRLIYYSQIVNDFQKGDIAEGYSVSREKKESFPLTVTSAQKNPTAFYLCASSARRGVTSSYEQYFGPGTRLTVT.

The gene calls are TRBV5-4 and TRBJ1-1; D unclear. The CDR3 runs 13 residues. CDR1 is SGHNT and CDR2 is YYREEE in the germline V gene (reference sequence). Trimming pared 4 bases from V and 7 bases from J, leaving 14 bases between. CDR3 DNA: TGTGCCAGCAGCCCAATCTCGGACGTTGAAGCTTTCTTT. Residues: CASSPISDVEAFF.

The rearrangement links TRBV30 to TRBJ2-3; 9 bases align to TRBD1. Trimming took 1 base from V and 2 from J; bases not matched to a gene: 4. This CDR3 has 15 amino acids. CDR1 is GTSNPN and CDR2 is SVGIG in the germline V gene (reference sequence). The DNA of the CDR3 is TGTGCCTGGAGTGGGGACAGGGCGCACACAGATACGCAGTATTTT. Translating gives CAWSGDRAHTDTQYF.

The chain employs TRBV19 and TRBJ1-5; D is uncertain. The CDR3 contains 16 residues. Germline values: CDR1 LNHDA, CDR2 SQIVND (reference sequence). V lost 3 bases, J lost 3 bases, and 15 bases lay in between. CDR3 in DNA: TGTGCCAGTAGTATTTATCCCGTGGGGTCCAATCAGCCCCAGCATTTT. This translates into CASSIYPVGSNQPQHF.

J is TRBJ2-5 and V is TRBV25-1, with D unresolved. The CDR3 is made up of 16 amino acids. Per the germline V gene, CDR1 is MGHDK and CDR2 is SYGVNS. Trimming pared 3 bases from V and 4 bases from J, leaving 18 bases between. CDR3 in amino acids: CASSDQWNIAGETQYF. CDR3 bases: TGTGCCAGCAGTGACCAATGGAACATCGCCGGAGAGACCCAGTACTTC.

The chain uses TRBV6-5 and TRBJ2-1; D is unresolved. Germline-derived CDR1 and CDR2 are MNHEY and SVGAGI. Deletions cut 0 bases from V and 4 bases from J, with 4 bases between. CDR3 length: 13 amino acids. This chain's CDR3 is CASSYSSYNEQFF. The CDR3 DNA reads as TGTGCCAGCAGTTACTCCTCATACAATGAGCAGTTCTTC.

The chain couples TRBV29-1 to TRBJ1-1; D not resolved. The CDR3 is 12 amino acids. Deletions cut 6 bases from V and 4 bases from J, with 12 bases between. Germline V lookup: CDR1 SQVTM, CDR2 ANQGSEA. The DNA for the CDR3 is TGCAGCGTCGACTTGATGAGCACTGAAGCTTTCTTT. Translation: CSVDLMSTEAFF.